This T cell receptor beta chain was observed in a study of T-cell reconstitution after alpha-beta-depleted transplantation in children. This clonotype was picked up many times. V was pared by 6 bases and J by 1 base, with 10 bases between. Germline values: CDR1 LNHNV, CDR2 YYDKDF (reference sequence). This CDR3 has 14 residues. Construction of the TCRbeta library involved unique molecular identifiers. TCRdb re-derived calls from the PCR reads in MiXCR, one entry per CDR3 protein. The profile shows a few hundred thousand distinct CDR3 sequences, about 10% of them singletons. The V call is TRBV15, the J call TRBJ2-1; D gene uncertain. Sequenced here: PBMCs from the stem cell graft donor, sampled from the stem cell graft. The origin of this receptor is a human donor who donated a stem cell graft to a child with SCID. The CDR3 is CATSNLGSYNEQFF. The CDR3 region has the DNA TGTGCCACCAGTAATCTGGGGTCCTACAATGAGCAGTTCTTC.